The sample holds a few counts of the clone carrying this TCR beta chain. Its cognate antigen is unknown. This sample was included in a study of memory CD4+ T cells and cytomegalovirus serostatus. Study results and limitations: CD4+ memory repertoires contained 67 of 164 reported CMV TCRbeta sequences. CMV serostatus prediction reached median AUC approximately 0.95, or 0.91 with US-trained model.

The sort gate was single viable CD3+CD4+CD8-CD45RO+ cells for memory CD4+ T cells. The V gene lost 0 bases and the J gene lost 2 bases, with 10 bases spanning the gap. CDR3 length: 15 amino acids. CDR1 is SEHNR and CDR2 is FQNEAQ in the germline V gene (reference sequence). The protocol was immunoSEQ multiplex PCR, while the TCRdb copy is restricted to in-frame clones and leaves out a portion. The sample records 75,000 to 95,000 clones, more than 70% being singletons. The clonotype originates from an adult in good health and CMV-seronegative. The sequencing input was memory CD4+ T cells from blood. V is TRBV7-9 and J is TRBJ1-1; D unresolved. The chain's CDR3 is CASSLAFMVNTEAFF. CDR3 DNA sequence: TGTGCCAGCAGCTTAGCTTTCATGGTTAACACTGAAGCTTTCTTT.